The next 27 T cell receptor beta chains were all read from a single sample in a study of regulatory T cells in long-lasting Graves disease (dated by TCRdb to about 2021). Libraries were made using multiplex PCR. Instrument used: Illumina HiSeq 4000. iRepertoire HTBI primers and Arm-PCR amplification of CDR3 regions were used to construct TCR beta libraries. TCRdb redid the processing of the public reads, applying fastp at Q25 and MiXCR, and retained in-frame beta chains. Entries that share a CDR3 protein sequence are merged under the most common genes and DNA. The sample records approximately 300,000 distinct CDR3 sequences, under 20% of which are singletons. The biggest ten clones account for about 36% of the sample. The sample's time point label, decoded: newly diagnosed GD, antithyroid drugs for less than 3 months. For both TCR sequencing and RNA sequencing, RNA was extracted from PBMCs using TRIzol.

Sequencing used peripheral blood mononuclear cells (PBMCs), obtained at new diagnosis, from a patient treated with antithyroid drugs. The receptors here all came from a female donor with Graves disease.

The rearrangement links TRBV6-1 to TRBJ1-4; D is unclear. CDR1 and CDR2 from the germline V gene are MNHNS and SASEGT. CDR3 length: 12 residues. The V gene lost 10 bases and the J gene lost 8 bases, with 14 bases spanning the gap. The DNA of the CDR3 is TGTGCCAACTCGCGAGAGAACGAAAAACTGTTTTTT. This codes for CANSRENEKLFF.

This clonotype was observed at least ten times. This rearrangement joins TRBV5-5 to TRBJ2-2; 12 nucleotides agree with TRBD2. Germline-derived CDR1 and CDR2 are SGHKS and YYEKEE (reference sequence). The CDR3 sequence is 16 residues long. The junction had 6 bases not matched to a gene; V was cut back by 4 bases and J by 5 bases. CDR3 DNA sequence: TGTGCCAGCAGCCAAAAGGGACTAGCGGGTACCGGGGAGCTGTTTTTT. This codes for CASSQKGLAGTGELFF.

A few counts support this clonotype. CDR3 bases: TGTGCCAGCAGCTTATTCATTAGCGGGGACCAAAAAGGGCACAATGAGCAGTTCTTC. Translation gives CASSLFISGDQKGHNEQFF. V is TRBV7-9 and J is TRBJ2-1, with 8 positions matching TRBD2. J lost 5 bases, V lost 2 bases, and 17 bases had no gene match. Germline CDR1 and CDR2: SEHNR and FQNEAQ (reference sequence). CDR3 size: 19 residues.

In its sample, this clonotype was seen many times. The genes are TRBV28 and TRBJ1-5; 9 bases map to TRBD1. The CDR3 consists of 15 residues. V lost 10 bases and J lost 9; bases outside the gene matches: 16. Germline V gene data show CDR1 as MDHEN and CDR2 as SYDVKM. Here the CDR3 reads CAIQPGDRAWMPQHF. CDR3 bases: TGTGCCATCCAACCTGGGGACAGGGCCTGGATGCCCCAGCATTTT.

On this clonotype itself: Mismatch with germline at one junction end may stem from a read error. The chain is built from TRBV27 and TRBJ1-5; D is perhaps TRBD1 (6 bases). CDR1 and CDR2 (germline): MNHEY, SMNVEV (reference sequence). The CDR3 runs 14 residues. The CDR3 DNA is TGTGCCAGCAGTAGGGGGGCGGCGGCTCAGCTCCAGCATTTT. Translated, it gives CASSRGAAAQLQHF.

At least ten counts were recorded for this clonotype. This chain links TRBV20-1 with TRBJ2-7; D is perhaps TRBD1 (6 bases). Germline CDR1 is DFQATT and CDR2 is SNEGSKA (reference sequence). The length of the CDR3 is 12 residues. The V end lost 5 bases, the J end lost 2 bases, and 10 bases lay between the germline ends. The CDR3 DNA reads as TGCAGTGCTGAGGACAGTACCTACGAGCAGTACTTC. This sequence encodes CSAEDSTYEQYF.

There are a few counts of this clonotype. A read error may produce the germline difference seen at one junction end. The V call is TRBV5-1, the J call TRBJ2-1; unclear D gene. The germline gives CDR1 SGHRS, CDR2 YFSETQ. The CDR3 runs to 15 residues. The CDR3 loop is CASSLGGNSYNGQFF. CDR3 coding DNA: TGCGCCAGCAGCTTGGGCGGCAACTCCTACAATGGGCAGTTCTTC. Variable domain in full (rest from reference TRBV5-1 and TRBJ2-1): KAGVTQTPRYLIKTRGQQVTLSCSPISGHRSVSWYQQTPGQGLQFLFEYFSETQRNKGNFPGRFSGRQFSNSRSEMNVSTLELGDSALYLCASSLGGNSYNGQFFGPGTRLTVL.

The CDR3 loop is CASSVDHYGYTF. As DNA, the CDR3 is TGTGCCAGCAGCGTAGATCACTATGGCTACACCTTC. The chain couples TRBV9 to TRBJ1-2, with unresolved D. The CDR3 sequence is 12 residues long. The V gene's germline CDR1 is SGDLS and CDR2 YYNGEE. V gave up 0 bases and J gave up 3 bases, with 3 bases separating them.

The chain has TRBV30 and TRBJ1-2; D may be TRBD1 (6 bases). From germline, CDR1 is GTSNPN and CDR2 SVGIG (reference sequence). This CDR3 is built from 15 residues. Trimming stripped 0 bases from V and 8 bases from J, with 19 bases between. CDR3 nucleotide sequence: TGTGCCTGGAGTGTACCCGGACGGGGGCCGGGAGGCTACACCTTC. Translating gives CAWSVPGRGPGGYTF.

This clonotype was recorded many times. This rearrangement joins TRBV7-8 to TRBJ1-1, with TRBD1 matching over 7 bases. The V and J ends lost 5 bases and 0 bases, in that order; junction bases with no gene match: 3. The CDR3 has 14 residues. The germline V gene encodes CDR1 SGHVS and CDR2 FQNEAQ. CDR3 residues: CASSRDRMNTEAFF. DNA for the CDR3: TGTGCCAGCAGCCGGGACAGAATGAACACTGAAGCTTTCTTT.

This clonotype was observed a few times. This likely comes from a read error, as the CDR3 has no conserved phenylalanine or tryptophan at its end. The rearrangement uses TRBV6-1 and TRBJ2-1, with 8 positions matching TRBD2. With V trimmed by 6 bases and J by 3 bases, 13 bases remained unmatched. This CDR3 contains 17 residues. Germline lookup yields CDR1 MNHNS and CDR2 SASEGT. CDR3: CASRLDLRTSHYNEQFL. The CDR3 DNA reads TGTGCCAGCAGGTTAGACCTCCGGACTAGCCACTACAATGAGCAGTTCCTC.

The chain combines TRBV12-3 or TRBV12-4 with TRBJ1-2; D is uncertain. This CDR3 contains 12 residues. V lost 3 bases and J lost 6, with 8 bases in between. The chain's CDR3 is CASSLRVDGYTF. DNA of the CDR3: TGTGCCAGCAGTTTGAGGGTGGATGGCTACACCTTC.

This clonotype came up many times. This chain uses TRBV2 with TRBJ2-7; D perhaps matches TRBD1 (6 bases). The CDR3 loop spans 14 amino acids. Per the germline V gene, CDR1 is SNHLY and CDR2 is FYNNEI. Between the trimmed V and J ends, which lost 7 bases and 3 bases, there was a span of 16 bases. The CDR3 nucleotides are TGTGCCAGCATGGACAGCTGGATCATCTACGAGCAGTACTTC. Translating it yields CASMDSWIIYEQYF.

The table lists this clonotype with many counts. This chain connects TRBV7-9 to TRBJ2-1; 9 bases align to TRBD2. V trimming: 3 bases; J trimming: 8 bases; junction bases outside the gene matches: 11. The CDR3 contains 16 residues. In germline, CDR1 is SEHNR, CDR2 FQNEAQ (reference sequence). DNA for the CDR3: TGTGCCAGCAGCTTCCGCGGGACTAGCATTAGCGATGAGCAGTTCTTC. Its protein is CASSFRGTSISDEQFF.

The sample holds many counts of this clonotype. V is TRBV28 and J is TRBJ1-2; D unresolved. CDR3 length: 11 residues. Germline lookup yields CDR1 MDHEN and CDR2 SYDVKM. Trimming removed 8 bases at V and 8 bases at J, with 12 bases between. In DNA, the CDR3 is TGTGCCAGCTCAAACCAAGGAGGCTACACCTTC. It encodes CASSNQGGYTF.

This clonotype was detected many times. The genes are TRBV28 and TRBJ1-2, with D possibly being TRBD1 (5 bases). V was clipped by 3 bases and J by 0 bases, with 14 bases between them. The CDR3 has 16 residues. Germline V CDR1 and CDR2: MDHEN, SYDVKM. This CDR3 is CASSFSGSRANYGYTF. CDR3 sequence (DNA): TGTGCCAGCAGTTTTTCGGGATCCAGGGCTAACTATGGCTACACCTTC.

This clonotype was recorded at least ten times. The chain has TRBV13 and TRBJ2-4, with 8 bases fitting TRBD1. V lost 4 bases to trimming and J lost 2 bases; unmatched junction nucleotides: 10. The CDR3 runs to 17 residues. Germline V gives CDR1 PRHDT, CDR2 FYEKMQ (reference sequence). CDR3: CASSSDRGEGTKNIQYF. The CDR3 DNA follows: TGTGCCAGCAGCTCCGACAGGGGTGAGGGAACCAAAAACATTCAGTACTTC.

This clonotype was seen only a few times. The gene calls are TRBV14 and TRBJ2-2, with D tentatively TRBD1 (6 bases). Germline lookup yields CDR1 SGHDN and CDR2 FVKESK. The CDR3 has 17 amino acids. Trimming stripped 4 bases from V and 0 bases from J, with 15 bases between. Here the CDR3 reads CASSPGRGHANTGELFF. CDR3 DNA sequence: TGTGCCAGCAGCCCTGGAAGGGGACACGCGAACACCGGGGAGCTGTTTTTT.

This clonotype occurred once. The chain employs TRBV7-9 and TRBJ2-2; D not resolved. The germline V gene has CDR1 SEHNR and CDR2 FQNEAQ (reference sequence). The CDR3 is made up of 13 amino acids. Trimming removed 4 bases from V and 5 bases from J, with 8 bases in between. The CDR3 region is CASSSVGTGELFF. The CDR3 coding sequence is TGTGCCAGCAGCTCCGTCGGGACCGGGGAGCTGTTTTTT.

This clonotype was seen at least ten times. This chain links TRBV24-1 with TRBJ2-1; TRBD1 is a possible D gene (6 bases). This CDR3 region has 14 residues. V lost 3 bases, J lost 9 bases, and 14 bases lay in between. Looked up from germline, CDR1 is KGHDR and CDR2 is SFDVKD. The CDR3 sequence: CATSDETGLGEQFF. DNA of the CDR3: TGTGCCACCAGTGATGAGACAGGATTGGGTGAGCAGTTCTTC.

This clonotype was seen a few times. This chain uses TRBV5-1 with TRBJ1-4, with D possibly matching TRBD1 (5 bases). V gave up 1 base and J gave up 10 bases, with 17 bases separating them. The CDR3 runs 15 residues. Germline CDR1 and CDR2: SGHRS and YFSETQ. The CDR3 loop reads CASSLLLGDEGKLFF. The CDR3 coding sequence is TGCGCCAGCAGCTTGCTTTTGGGGGACGAGGGAAAACTGTTTTTT.

The V gene is TRBV6-1, the J gene TRBJ2-5; 11 nucleotides line up with TRBD2. Germline-derived CDR1 and CDR2 are MNHNS and SASEGT. The CDR3 runs 17 residues. V was pared by 6 bases and J by 5 bases, with 14 bases of the junction left unmatched. CDR3 bases: TGTGCCAGCAGCGACTTAGTAGCGGGAGGGGGAGATGAGACCCAGTACTTC. Translating it yields CASSDLVAGGGDETQYF.

This clonotype was detected many times. The V call is TRBV11-3, the J call TRBJ1-6; 10 bases align to TRBD1. Germline CDR1 and CDR2: SGHNT and YENEEA. CDR3 length equals 15 residues. Losses at the gene ends were 6 bases for V and 6 bases for J; bases not matched to a gene: 5. In DNA form, the CDR3 reads TGTGCCAGCAGGGACGGACAGGGGGGTAATTCACCCCTCCACTTT. Its translation is CASRDGQGGNSPLHF.

This clonotype showed up many times. The chain combines TRBV6-1 with TRBJ2-5; maybe TRBD1 (6 bases). The germline gives CDR1 MNHNS, CDR2 SASEGT. The ends were cut back, 6 bases at V and 1 base at J, with 15 bases in the middle. This CDR3 is 15 amino acids long. This CDR3 is CASRLTGTIQETQYF. As DNA, the CDR3 is TGTGCCAGCAGACTTACAGGGACGATCCAAGAGACCCAGTACTTC.

This clonotype was seen ten or more times. The V gene is TRBV7-2, the J gene TRBJ2-1; D remains unclear. Deletions cut 1 base from V and 5 bases from J, with 12 bases between. CDR3 length: 15 amino acids. The germline V gene encodes CDR1 SGHTA and CDR2 FQGNSA. CDR3 protein: CASSLGGSRHNEQFF. Here the CDR3 DNA reads TGTGCCAGCAGCTTAGGGGGATCCCGACACAATGAGCAGTTCTTC. The entire variable domain, with the rest obtained from reference TRBV7-2 and TRBJ2-1, is as follows: GAGVSQSPSNKVTEKGKDVELRCDPISGHTALYWYRQSLGQGLEFLIYFQGNSAPDKSGLPSDRFSAERTGGSVSTLTIQRTQQEDSAVYLCASSLGGSRHNEQFFGPGTRLTVL.

The rearrangement uses TRBV29-1 and TRBJ2-5; 7 positions agree with TRBD2. This CDR3 comprises 15 residues. The junction had 8 bases not matched to a gene; V was cut back by 0 bases and J by 4 bases. CDR1 is SQVTM and CDR2 is ANQGSEA in the germline V gene. CDR3 loop: CSVEDTSDPRETQYF. The CDR3, as DNA: TGCAGCGTTGAAGATACTAGCGACCCTAGAGAGACCCAGTACTTC. The variable domain in full, with the rest retrieved from reference TRBV29-1 and TRBJ2-5, is SAVISQKPSRDICQRGTSLTIQCQVDSQVTMMFWYRQQPGQSLTLIATANQGSEATYESGFVIDKFPISRPNLTFSTLTVSNMSPEDSSIYLCSVEDTSDPRETQYFGPGTRLLVL.

A few counts support this clonotype. The V call is TRBV5-1, the J call TRBJ2-6; no clear D gene. Trimming took 5 bases from V and 0 from J, leaving 18 bases between them. Germline CDR1 is SGHRS and CDR2 is YFSETQ. The CDR3 is 18 amino acids. CDR3 protein: CASSLIVTGSSGANVLTF. CDR3 DNA: TGCGCCAGCAGTCTGATAGTCACTGGCAGCTCTGGGGCCAACGTCCTGACTTTC.